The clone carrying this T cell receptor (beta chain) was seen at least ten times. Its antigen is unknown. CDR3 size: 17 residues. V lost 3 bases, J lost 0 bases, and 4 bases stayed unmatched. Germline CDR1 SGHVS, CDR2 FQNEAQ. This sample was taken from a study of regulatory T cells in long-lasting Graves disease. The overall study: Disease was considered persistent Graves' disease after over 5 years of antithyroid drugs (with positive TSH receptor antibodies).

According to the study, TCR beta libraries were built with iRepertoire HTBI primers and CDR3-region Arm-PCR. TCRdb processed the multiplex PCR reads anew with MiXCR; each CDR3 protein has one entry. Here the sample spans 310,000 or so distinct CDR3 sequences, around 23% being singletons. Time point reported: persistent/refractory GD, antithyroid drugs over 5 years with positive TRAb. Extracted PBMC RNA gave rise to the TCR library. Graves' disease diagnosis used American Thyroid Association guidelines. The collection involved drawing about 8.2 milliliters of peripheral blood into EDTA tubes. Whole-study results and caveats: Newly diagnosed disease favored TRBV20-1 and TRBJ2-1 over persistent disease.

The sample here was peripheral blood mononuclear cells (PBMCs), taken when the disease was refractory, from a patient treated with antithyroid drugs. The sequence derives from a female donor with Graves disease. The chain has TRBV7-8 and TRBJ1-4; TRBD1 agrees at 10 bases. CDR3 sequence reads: CASSLGQGFPTNEKLFF. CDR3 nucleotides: TGTGCCAGCAGCTTGGGACAGGGGTTCCCAACTAATGAAAAACTGTTTTTT.